Shown below are 32 T cell receptor beta chains from a single sample sequenced in a study of OX40 agonist ivuxolimab in advanced cancers. This table comes from immunoSEQ multiplex PCR, and its TCRdb copy is limited to in-frame clones, with some not included. This table holds some 44,000 clones, less than 90% found once. The sample consisted of CD4+ or CD8+ T cells sorted from blood, taken in a trial of the OX40 agonist ivuxolimab. These receptors were taken from an adult with an advanced solid tumor such as melanoma, head and neck, liver or kidney cancer.

The sample holds a few counts of this clone. The chain joins TRBV11-3 to TRBJ2-7; TRBD1 agrees at 7 bases. Trimming at V came to 0 bases and at J to 1 base, leaving 12 bases not matched to a gene. This CDR3 spans 18 amino acids. Germline values: CDR1 SGHNT, CDR2 YENEEA. CDR3 region: CASSLERGGDTGSYEQYF. The CDR3 DNA is TGTGCCAGCAGCTTAGAAAGAGGGGGCGACACTGGATCCTACGAGCAGTACTTC.

V usage is TRBV28 and J usage is TRBJ1-5, with D perhaps TRBD1 (5 bases). The CDR3 runs 14 residues. Trimming took off 3 bases at V and 5 bases at J, with 11 bases between the two ends. CDR1 is MDHEN and CDR2 is SYDVKM in the germline V gene. This CDR3 is CASSFFREDQPQHF. CDR3 in DNA: TGTGCCAGCAGTTTTTTCAGGGAGGATCAGCCCCAGCATTTT. The variable domain in full, with the rest retrieved from reference TRBV28 and TRBJ1-5, is DVKVTQSSRYLVKRTGEKVFLECVQDMDHENMFWYRQDPGLGLRLIYFSYDVKMKEKGDIPEGYSVSREKKERFSLILESASTNQTSMYLCASSFFREDQPQHFGDGTRLSIL.

The V call is TRBV6-1, the J call TRBJ2-7; the match to TRBD1 covers 8 bases. V trimming: 4 bases; J trimming: 2 bases; junction bases outside the gene matches: 7. From germline, CDR1 is MNHNS and CDR2 SASEGT. The CDR3 has 15 amino acids. The CDR3 sequence is CASSADRASPYEQYF. The DNA for the CDR3 is TGTGCCAGCAGTGCGGACAGGGCGTCCCCCTACGAGCAGTACTTC.

The chain combines TRBV7-8 with TRBJ1-3; D is undetermined. V was shortened by 1 base and J by 3 bases, with 7 bases between the two germline ends. Germline values: CDR1 SGHVS, CDR2 FQNEAQ. The CDR3 runs 14 residues. The CDR3 protein is CASSLGQLGNTIYF. CDR3 nucleotides: TGTGCCAGCAGCTTAGGGCAGCTTGGAAACACCATATATTTT.

The rearrangement uses TRBV5-1 and TRBJ2-1; TRBD2 matches at 8 bases. Per the germline V gene, CDR1 is SGHRS and CDR2 is YFSETQ. This CDR3 has 16 residues. V lost 0 bases to trimming and J lost 6 bases; unmatched junction nucleotides: 8. CDR3 coding DNA: TGCGCCAGCAGCTTGGGTTGGACTAGCATCCTCAATGAGCAGTTCTTC. It yields the protein CASSLGWTSILNEQFF. The whole variable domain, filled in from reference TRBV5-1 and TRBJ2-1, reads KAGVTQTPRYLIKTRGQQVTLSCSPISGHRSVSWYQQTPGQGLQFLFEYFSETQRNKGNFPGRFSGRQFSNSRSEMNVSTLELGDSALYLCASSLGWTSILNEQFFGPGTRLTVL.

The chain carries TRBV18 and TRBJ1-4; 8 bases match TRBD1. V lost 3 bases and J lost 12; bases outside the gene matches: 12. The germline gives CDR1 KGHSH, CDR2 LQKENI. The CDR3 has 15 amino acids. The DNA for the CDR3 is TGTGCCAGCTCACCGATTTCACGTGGACAGGGTGAACTGTTTTTT. Amino acid sequence: CASSPISRGQGELFF.

V gene TRBV5-5 combines with J gene TRBJ2-3; no clear D gene. V lost 4 bases to trimming and J lost 0 bases, with 15 bases between them. CDR3 length equals 16 residues. Germline-derived CDR1 and CDR2 are SGHKS and YYEKEE (reference sequence). Written as DNA, the CDR3 is TGTGCCAGCAGCCCGATGGGCAGTATTAGCACAGATACGCAGTATTTT. Protein product: CASSPMGSISTDTQYF.

This clone was counted between two and nine times. This chain connects TRBV28 to TRBJ1-4; D is ambiguous. The germline CDR1 and CDR2 sequences are MDHEN and SYDVKM. CDR3 length: 11 amino acids. V lost 6 bases and J lost 6, with 5 bases in between. Here the CDR3 DNA reads TGTGCCAGCAGCGCCTATGAAAAACTGTTTTTT. Its translation: CASSAYEKLFF.

The chain is built from TRBV29-1 and TRBJ1-1, with D possibly being TRBD1 (5 bases). CDR3 length: 15 amino acids. CDR1 and CDR2 from the germline V gene are SQVTM and ANQGSEA. Trimming took off 7 bases at V and 0 bases at J, with 18 bases between the two ends. This chain's CDR3 is CSAKPGWGMNTEAFF. CDR3 nucleotide sequence: TGCAGCGCGAAACCAGGGTGGGGCATGAACACTGAAGCTTTCTTT.

This clone was counted a few times. CDR3 coding DNA: TGTGCCAGCAGTGTCCAGGGGGTCAGTTATAGCAATCAGCCCCAGCATTTT. Translation: CASSVQGVSYSNQPQHF. V usage is TRBV6-1 and J usage is TRBJ1-5; TRBD1 agrees at 7 bases. The CDR3 spans 17 residues. J gave up 0 bases and V 4 bases, and 9 bases lay outside the gene matches. Per the germline V gene, CDR1 is MNHNS and CDR2 is SASEGT.

This sequence joins TRBV29-1 and TRBJ1-2; TRBD1 might be the D (5 bases). The length of the CDR3 is 12 residues. V shed 2 bases and J shed 3 bases, with 7 bases lying between them. Germline V gene lookup returns CDR1 SQVTM and CDR2 ANQGSEA. CDR3 residues: CSVEQGHYGYTF. The CDR3 region has the DNA TGCAGCGTTGAACAGGGCCACTATGGCTACACCTTC.

The genes are TRBV6-1 and TRBJ1-5, with D maybe TRBD1 (6 bases). Trimming stripped 11 bases from V and 9 bases from J, with 17 bases between. Germline-derived CDR1 and CDR2 are MNHNS and SASEGT. CDR3 size: 12 residues. The CDR3 nucleotides read TGTGCCGTATCCACAGGGTTAGGGCCCCAGCATTTT. This sequence encodes CAVSTGLGPQHF.

The gene calls are TRBV27 and TRBJ1-6; D remains unclear. The CDR3 has 14 residues. From germline, CDR1 is MNHEY and CDR2 SMNVEV (reference sequence). The V end was cut by 3 bases, the J end by 5 bases, with 8 bases between. CDR3: CASSLMSDNSPLHF. DNA for the CDR3: TGTGCCAGCAGTTTGATGTCAGATAATTCACCCCTCCACTTT.

The V and J genes are TRBV7-9 and TRBJ2-1, with 13 nucleotides matching TRBD2. After removal of 5 bases from V and 1 base from J, the junction contained 5 bases not matched to a gene. Germline CDR1 reads SEHNR; CDR2 reads FQNEAQ (reference sequence). The CDR3 loop spans 17 amino acids. CDR3 nucleotide sequence: TGTGCCAGCAGCAGGACTAGCGGGAGCGGATCCTACAATGAGCAGTTCTTC. It codes for CASSRTSGSGSYNEQFF.

The V call is TRBV9, the J call TRBJ2-5, with TRBD1 identical over 8 bases. V gave up 0 bases and J gave up 13 bases; unmatched junction bases: 8. The CDR3 totals 13 residues. CDR1 is SGDLS, CDR2 YYNGEE, per germline. Written as DNA, the CDR3 is TGTGCCAGCAGCGTAGGGGGGACAGGCTACCCGTACTTC. It is translated as CASSVGGTGYPYF.

The V gene is TRBV5-4, the J gene TRBJ2-1; 7 nucleotides match TRBD1. The CDR3 is made up of 15 amino acids. Germline V gene lookup returns CDR1 SGHNT and CDR2 YYREEE (reference sequence). Unmatched junction bases numbered 7, after V lost 4 bases and J lost 3 bases. The DNA for the CDR3 is TGTGCCAGCAGCCGAGGGGACAGTTACTACAATGAGCAGTTCTTC. Encoded protein: CASSRGDSYYNEQFF.

V is TRBV29-1 and J is TRBJ1-1, with D unclear. CDR1 and CDR2 (germline): SQVTM, ANQGSEA. V was cut by 6 bases and J by 0 bases, with 11 bases left in between. The CDR3 has 13 residues. The CDR3 DNA sequence: TGCAGCGTATCAGGATTATTGAACACTGAAGCTTTCTTT. Protein sequence: CSVSGLLNTEAFF.

The chain carries TRBV5-5 and TRBJ1-1; 8 bases match TRBD1. The V segment lost 3 bases and the J segment 0 bases; nucleotides outside the gene matches: 13. The CDR3 has 18 amino acids. Germline CDR1 reads SGHKS; CDR2 reads YYEKEE (reference sequence). In nucleotides, the CDR3 is TGTGCCAGCAGCTATCCCATAGGGACAGGAGGCATGAACACTGAAGCTTTCTTT. This translates into CASSYPIGTGGMNTEAFF.

This clone has a handful of counts. The chain combines TRBV18 with TRBJ2-2, with TRBD1 identical over 7 bases. The length of the CDR3 is 15 residues. From germline, CDR1 is KGHSH and CDR2 LQKENI. Germline trimming cut 4 bases from V and 2 bases from J; bases unmatched to any gene: 4. This CDR3 is CASSLRQGNTGELFF. Written as DNA, the CDR3 is TGTGCCAGCTCACTTCGACAGGGCAACACCGGGGAGCTGTTTTTT.

DNA for the CDR3: TGTGCCAGCAGCTTTGCGGGACACACCCTAGTTGGAAACACCATATATTTT. This gives the protein CASSFAGHTLVGNTIYF. The V and J genes are TRBV5-5 and TRBJ1-3; a possible D gene is TRBD1 (6 bases). Per the germline V gene, CDR1 is SGHKS and CDR2 is YYEKEE (reference sequence). V was trimmed by 2 bases and J by 3 bases, leaving 18 bases between them. The CDR3 has 17 amino acids.

The chain links TRBV5-6 to TRBJ1-2; no firm D call. Germline CDR1 is SGHDT and CDR2 is YYEEEE. The ends were cut back, 4 bases at V and 4 bases at J, with 11 bases in the middle. The CDR3 contains 13 residues. CDR3 residues: CASSPGVTYGYTF. CDR3 in DNA: TGTGCCAGCAGCCCCGGGGTTACCTATGGCTACACCTTC. Drawing the rest from reference TRBV5-6 and TRBJ1-2, the complete variable domain is DAGVTQSPTHLIKTRGQQVTLRCSPKSGHDTVSWYQQALGQGPQFIFQYYEEEERQRGNFPDRFSGHQFPNYSSELNVNALLLGDSALYLCASSPGVTYGYTFGSGTRLTVV.

This chain uses TRBV19 with TRBJ1-5, with a possible D match to TRBD1 (5 bases). Trimming shortened V by 11 bases and J by 3 bases, and 14 bases separated the two germline ends. The CDR3 length is 13 residues. In germline, CDR1 is LNHDA, CDR2 SQIVND (reference sequence). In DNA, the CDR3 is TGTGCCGGGTCGTTTGGGGCCAATCAGCCCCAGCATTTT. Its protein is CAGSFGANQPQHF.

This clone was seen more than once but under ten times. The chain carries TRBV5-1 and TRBJ2-7, with 8 bases fitting TRBD1. The CDR3 is 15 residues long. With 3 bases clipped from V and 3 bases from J, the junction kept 8 bases outside the gene matches. Germline V CDR1 and CDR2: SGHRS, YFSETQ. CDR3 bases: TGCGCCAGCAGCTCGGGAAGGACAGGGCTCTACGAGCAGTACTTC. This translates into CASSSGRTGLYEQYF.

The chain joins TRBV9 to TRBJ1-1, with D perhaps matching TRBD1 (5 bases). Trimming pared 3 bases from V and 2 bases from J, leaving 20 bases between. CDR1 and CDR2 (germline): SGDLS, YYNGEE. The length of the CDR3 is 17 residues. The CDR3 is CASSAPPHKGSNTEAFF. The CDR3 coding sequence is TGTGCCAGCAGCGCCCCCCCCCATAAGGGGAGTAACACTGAAGCTTTCTTT.

V is TRBV5-1 and J is TRBJ2-7, with 8 bases matching TRBD1. The CDR3 has 14 amino acids. Germline V gene sequence: CDR1 SGHRS, CDR2 YFSETQ. Germline trimming cut 0 bases from V and 5 bases from J; bases unmatched to any gene: 4. The CDR3, as DNA: TGCGCCAGCAGCTTGGGACAGGGGATCCACGAGCAGTACTTC. As protein: CASSLGQGIHEQYF.

The chain couples TRBV19 to TRBJ2-5; D is possibly TRBD2 (5 bases). Germline values: CDR1 LNHDA, CDR2 SQIVND (reference sequence). The CDR3 contains 13 residues. The CDR3 bases are TGTGCAAGTCGGGGATGGGATTTGGAGACCCAGTACTTC. Encoded protein: CASRGWDLETQYF.

The chain links TRBV5-4 to TRBJ2-5; the D gene is possibly TRBD2 (5 bases). The CDR3 length is 15 residues. Trimming left V 0 bases short and J 2 bases short, with 11 bases between. Germline lookup yields CDR1 SGHNT and CDR2 YYREEE (reference sequence). The CDR3: CASSLGAAEQETQYF. CDR3 sequence (DNA): TGTGCCAGCAGCTTGGGGGCAGCGGAACAAGAGACCCAGTACTTC.

The rearrangement links TRBV5-1 to TRBJ2-1; TRBD2 aligns across 9 bases. V dropped 5 bases and J dropped 3; count of bases not matched to a gene: 6. Per the germline V gene, CDR1 is SGHRS and CDR2 is YFSETQ. The CDR3 is 15 residues long. Written as DNA, the CDR3 is TGCGCCAGCAGACGGACTAGCGACTACTACAATGAGCAGTTCTTC. Its translation: CASRRTSDYYNEQFF.

V is TRBV28 and J is TRBJ2-1; TRBD2 aligns across 7 bases. The CDR3 extends over 15 amino acids. CDR1 MDHEN and CDR2 SYDVKM come from the germline V gene. With 10 bases clipped from V and 4 bases from J, the junction kept 13 bases outside the gene matches. The CDR3 coding sequence is TGTGCCACCAGAGACGGGAGGATCTTGTACAATGAGCAGTTCTTC. Protein: CATRDGRILYNEQFF.

In this sample, this clone turned up a few times. The chain joins TRBV5-4 to TRBJ2-7, with a possible D match to TRBD1 (5 bases). V was clipped by 4 bases and J by 0 bases, with 11 bases between them. The CDR3 is 14 amino acids. Germline assignment: CDR1 SGHNT and CDR2 YYREEE (reference sequence). The CDR3 region is CASSRDSLSYEQYF. CDR3 DNA: TGTGCCAGCAGCCGCGACAGCCTCTCCTACGAGCAGTACTTC.

The V gene is TRBV4-2, the J gene TRBJ1-2, with 8 bases identical to TRBD1. Germline V gene data show CDR1 as LGHNA and CDR2 as YNFKEQ. J gave up 7 bases and V 7 bases, and 11 bases lay outside the gene matches. The CDR3 covers 14 residues. CDR3 in DNA: TGTGCCAGCACCCACCCCGGACAGGGCCCTGGCTACACCTTC. Protein: CASTHPGQGPGYTF.

V usage is TRBV9 and J usage is TRBJ1-2; D perhaps matches TRBD1 (6 bases). Trimming removed 6 bases at V and 0 bases at J, with 12 bases between. This CDR3 comprises 14 residues. From germline, CDR1 is SGDLS and CDR2 YYNGEE. The CDR3: CASKRGNTNYGYTF. For the CDR3, the DNA is TGTGCCAGCAAAAGGGGGAACACTAACTATGGCTACACCTTC.